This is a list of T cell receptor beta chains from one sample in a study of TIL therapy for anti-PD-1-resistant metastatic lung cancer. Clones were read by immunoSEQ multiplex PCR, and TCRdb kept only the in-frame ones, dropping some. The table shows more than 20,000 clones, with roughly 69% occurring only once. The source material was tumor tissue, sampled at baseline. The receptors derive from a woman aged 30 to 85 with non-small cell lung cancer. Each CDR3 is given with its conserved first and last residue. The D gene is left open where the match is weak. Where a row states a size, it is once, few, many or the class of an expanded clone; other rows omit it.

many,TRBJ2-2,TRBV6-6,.,CASRYPATGELFF,TGTGCCAGCAGATACCCAGCCACCGGGGAGCTGTTTTTT
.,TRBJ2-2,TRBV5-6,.,CASSLARTRTRNTGELFF,TGTGCCAGCAGCTTAGCCAGGACGCGAACTAGGAACACCGGGGAGCTGTTTTTT
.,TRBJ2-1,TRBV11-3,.,CASSLDRSGAFNEQFF,TGTGCCAGCAGCTTAGATAGGTCAGGGGCGTTCAATGAGCAGTTCTTC
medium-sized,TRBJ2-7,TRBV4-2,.,CASSQTGLVSYEQYF,TGTGCCAGCAGCCAAACGGGGCTCGTATCCTACGAGCAGTACTTC
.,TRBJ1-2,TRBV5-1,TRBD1,CASSPGTDFYGYTF,TGCGCCAGCAGCCCCGGGACAGACTTCTATGGCTACACCTTC
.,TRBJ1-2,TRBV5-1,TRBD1,CASSLDGQGRGYTF,TGCGCCAGCAGCTTGGACGGACAGGGAAGAGGCTACACCTTC
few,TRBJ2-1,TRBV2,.,CASSESGMINNEQFF,TGTGCCAGCAGTGAATCAGGGATGATAAACAATGAGCAGTTCTTC
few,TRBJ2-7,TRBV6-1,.,CASRGVYEQYF,TGTGCCAGCAGGGGAGTGTACGAGCAGTACTTC
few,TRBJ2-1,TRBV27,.,CASRNQGAFYNEQFF,TGTGCCAGCAGGAATCAAGGGGCCTTCTACAATGAGCAGTTCTTC
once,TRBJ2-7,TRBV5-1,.,CASSSTDYEQYF,TGCGCCAGCAGCTCAACGGACTACGAGCAGTACTTC
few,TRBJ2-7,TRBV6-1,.,CASSDTSYEQYF,TGTGCCAGCAGTGATACTTCCTACGAGCAGTACTTC
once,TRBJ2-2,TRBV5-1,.,CASSFGSTGELFF,TGCGCCAGCAGCTTTGGGAGCACCGGGGAGCTGTTTTTT
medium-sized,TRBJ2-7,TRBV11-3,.,CASSPGTARAEQYF,TGTGCCAGCAGCCCCGGGACCGCTCGGGCCGAGCAGTACTTC
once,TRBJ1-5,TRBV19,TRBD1,CASSIRDRGPQPQHF,TGTGCCAGTAGTATAAGGGACAGGGGGCCTCAGCCCCAGCATTTT
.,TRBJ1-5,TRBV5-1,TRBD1,CASGTGDRNQPQHF,TGCGCCAGTGGAACAGGGGATAGAAATCAGCCCCAGCATTTT
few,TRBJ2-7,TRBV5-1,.,CASSLAAVPGEQYF,TGCGCCAGCAGCTTGGCCGCCGTGCCAGGCGAGCAGTACTTC
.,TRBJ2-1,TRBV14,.,CASSVNNEQFF,TGTGCCAGCAGCGTAAACAATGAGCAGTTCTTC
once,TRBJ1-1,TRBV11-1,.,CASSLLNTEAFF,TGTGCCAGCAGCTTGTTGAACACTGAAGCTTTCTTT
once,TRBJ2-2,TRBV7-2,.,CASSLTENTGELFF,TGTGCCAGCTCCTTGACGGAGAACACCGGGGAGCTGTTTTTT
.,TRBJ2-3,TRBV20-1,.,CSASPGDTQYF,TGCAGTGCTAGTCCCGGAGATACGCAGTATTTT
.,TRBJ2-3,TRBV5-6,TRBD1,CASSLPGQGRNTQYF,TGTGCCAGCAGCTTACCGGGACAGGGTAGGAATACGCAGTATTTT
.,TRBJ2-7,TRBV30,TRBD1,CACNTQGAMYEQYF,TGTGCCTGCAACACTCAGGGGGCGATGTACGAGCAGTACTTC
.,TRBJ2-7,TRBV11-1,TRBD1,CASSRGQVYEQYF,TGTGCCAGCAGCCGGGGACAGGTCTACGAGCAGTACTTC
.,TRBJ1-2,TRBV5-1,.,CASSLEGGARGGYTF,TGCGCCAGCAGCTTGGAGGGGGGCGCCCGAGGTGGCTACACCTTC
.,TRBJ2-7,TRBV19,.,CASSMSGAYEQYF,TGTGCCAGTAGTATGTCAGGGGCCTACGAGCAGTACTTC
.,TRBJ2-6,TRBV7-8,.,CASSLEALRLSGANVLTF,TGTGCCAGCAGCTTAGAGGCCCTCCGGCTCTCTGGGGCCAACGTCCTGACTTTC
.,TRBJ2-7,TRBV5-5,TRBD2,CASSFTFYSGRAYEQYF,TGTGCCAGCAGCTTTACTTTCTATAGCGGGAGGGCCTACGAGCAGTACTTC
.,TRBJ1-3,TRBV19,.,CASSPLQDSNTIYF,TGTGCCAGTAGTCCATTACAGGATTCAAACACCATATATTTT
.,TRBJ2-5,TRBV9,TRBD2,CASSKASGRTQETQYF,TGTGCCAGCAGCAAAGCTAGCGGGAGAACCCAAGAGACCCAGTACTTC
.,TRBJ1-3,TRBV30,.,CAWSGNYGDTIYF,TGTGCCTGGAGTGGGAATTATGGGGACACCATATATTTT
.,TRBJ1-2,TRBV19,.,CASSIVGGVGGYTF,TGTGCCAGTAGTATAGTTGGAGGCGTGGGAGGCTACACCTTC
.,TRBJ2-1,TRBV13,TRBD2,CASSLAEPGLAGASYNEQFF,TGTGCCAGCAGCTTAGCTGAACCGGGACTAGCGGGAGCGTCCTACAATGAGCAGTTCTTC
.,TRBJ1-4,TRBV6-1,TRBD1,CASSEGTGSEKLFF,TGTGCCAGCAGTGAAGGGACAGGGAGTGAAAAACTGTTTTTT
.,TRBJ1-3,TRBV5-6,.,CASSLLGSGNTIYF,TGTGCCAGCAGCTTGCTTGGGTCGGGAAACACCATATATTTT
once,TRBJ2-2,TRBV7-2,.,CASSLAISNTGELFF,TGTGCCAGCAGCTTAGCGATTTCGAACACCGGGGAGCTGTTTTTT
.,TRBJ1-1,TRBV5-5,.,CASSLAPLQETEAFF,TGTGCCAGCAGCTTGGCACCGTTACAGGAGACTGAAGCTTTCTTT
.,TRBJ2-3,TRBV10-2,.,CASSESADTQYF,TGCGCCAGCAGTGAGTCCGCAGATACGCAGTATTTT
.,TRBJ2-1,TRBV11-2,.,CASSLGTGATNEQFF,TGTGCCAGCAGCTTAGGTACGGGAGCGACCAATGAGCAGTTCTTC
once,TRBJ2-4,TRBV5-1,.,CASSLGQGGENIQYF,TGCGCCAGCAGCTTGGGTCAGGGAGGAGAAAACATTCAGTACTTC
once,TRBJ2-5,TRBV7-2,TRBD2,CASSRMGGETQYF,TGTGCCAGCAGCCGGATGGGAGGGGAGACCCAGTACTTC
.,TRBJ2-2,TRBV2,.,CASGRGLRAPGELFF,TGTGCCAGCGGGAGAGGGTTGCGGGCCCCCGGGGAGCTGTTTTTT
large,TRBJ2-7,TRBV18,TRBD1,CASSRDRAYEQYF,TGTGCCAGCTCACGGGACAGGGCCTACGAGCAGTACTTC
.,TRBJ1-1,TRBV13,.,CASSNRGTEAFF,TGTGCCAGCAGCAATCGGGGCACTGAAGCTTTCTTT
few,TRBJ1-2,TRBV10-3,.,CAIRGDGGYTF,TGTGCCATCAGAGGGGATGGGGGCTACACCTTC
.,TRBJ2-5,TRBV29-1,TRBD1,CSAGTGGETQYF,TGCAGCGCTGGGACAGGGGGGGAGACCCAGTACTTC